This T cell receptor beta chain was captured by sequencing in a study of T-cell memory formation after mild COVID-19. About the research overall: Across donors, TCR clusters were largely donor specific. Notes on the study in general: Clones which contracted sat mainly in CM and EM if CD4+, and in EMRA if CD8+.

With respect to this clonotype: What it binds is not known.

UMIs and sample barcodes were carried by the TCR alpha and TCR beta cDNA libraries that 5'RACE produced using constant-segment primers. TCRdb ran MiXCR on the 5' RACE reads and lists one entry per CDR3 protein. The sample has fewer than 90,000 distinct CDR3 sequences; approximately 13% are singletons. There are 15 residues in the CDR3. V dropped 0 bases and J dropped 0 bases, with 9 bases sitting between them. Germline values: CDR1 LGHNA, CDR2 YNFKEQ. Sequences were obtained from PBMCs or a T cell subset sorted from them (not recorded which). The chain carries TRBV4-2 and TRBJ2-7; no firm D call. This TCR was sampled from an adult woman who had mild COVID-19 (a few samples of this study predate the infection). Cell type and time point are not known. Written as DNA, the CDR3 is TGTGCCAGCAGCCAAGAAGGAAGGAGCTCCTACGAGCAGTACTTC. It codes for CASSQEGRSSYEQYF.